Described below is a single TCR beta chain sequence and its context. Its antigen is still unknown. The germline V and J ends were trimmed by 2 bases and 8 bases, with 15 bases remaining between them. The CDR3 loop spans 14 amino acids. Germline lookup yields CDR1 LGHNA and CDR2 YNFKEQ. The TCR beta libraries used approximately 2 micrograms of genomic DNA that came from cryopreserved PBMCs. Repertoires were generated with immunoSEQ multiplex PCR, while TCRdb's copy carries only in-frame clones and drops some. This table has over 120,000 clones, 65% to 85% appearing once. This sample stems from a study of cytotoxic CD8 clonotypes in ibrutinib-treated CLL. Study-level information: It was after a median roughly 13 months of treatment, range 6 to 36, that response samples were taken.

Overall study findings and caveats: Under therapy, public clonotypes either contracted or stayed stable, and they were uncommon. Upon ibrutinib response clonality rose, and upon progression it fell back toward baseline.

The receptor was isolated from a human donor with chronic lymphocytic leukemia. Source: PBMCs, taken after 36 months of ibrutinib treatment. This sequence joins TRBV4-2 and TRBJ1-1; D is possibly TRBD1 (5 bases). The CDR3 protein is CASSQFLGEYEAFF. In nucleotides, the CDR3 is TGTGCCAGCAGCCAATTCCTGGGGGAGTACGAAGCTTTCTTT.